This T cell receptor (beta chain) was identified in a study of cytomegalovirus exposure and HLA in healthy donors. Study-level findings and limits: The majority of CMV-associated TCR beta chains were reported as apparently HLA-restricted in a later analysis. Previously analyzed data showed that most TCR beta V segments were productive at a frequency of about 87% or about 30%.

Germline loops: CDR1 ENHRY, CDR2 SYGVKD. The CDR3 contains 18 residues. Trimming took off 2 bases at V and 1 base at J, with 18 bases between the two ends. This clone has only one observation. Its antigen is unidentified. Researchers ran the PCR with 60 Vbeta and 13 Jbeta primers. Assay: immunoSEQ multiplex PCR; the TCRdb copy retains only in-frame clones and omits some. The sample yields around 64,000 clones, around 86% seen once. What was sequenced was PBMCs. The J gene is TRBJ2-1, the V gene TRBV10-3; possible D gene TRBD1, 6 bases. The clonotype originates from a female donor in good health and CMV-seronegative. CDR3 amino acids: CAISERTARPTSYNEQFF. CDR3 in DNA: TGTGCCATCAGTGAGAGGACAGCTCGCCCAACTTCCTACAATGAGCAGTTCTTC.